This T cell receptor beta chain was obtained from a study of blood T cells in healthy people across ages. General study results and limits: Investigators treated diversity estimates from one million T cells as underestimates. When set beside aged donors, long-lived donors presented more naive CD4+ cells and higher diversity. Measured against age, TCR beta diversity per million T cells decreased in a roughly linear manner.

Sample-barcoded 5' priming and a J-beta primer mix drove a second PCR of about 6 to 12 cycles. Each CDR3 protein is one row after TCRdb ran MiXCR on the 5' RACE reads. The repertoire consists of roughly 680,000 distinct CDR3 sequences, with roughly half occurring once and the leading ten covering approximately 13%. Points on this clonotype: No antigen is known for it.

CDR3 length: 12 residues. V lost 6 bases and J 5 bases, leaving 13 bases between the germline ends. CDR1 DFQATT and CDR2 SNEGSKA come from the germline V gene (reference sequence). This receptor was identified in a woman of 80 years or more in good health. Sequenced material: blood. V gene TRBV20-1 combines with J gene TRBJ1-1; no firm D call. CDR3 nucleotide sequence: TGCAGTGCCCGACGGGAACCGACTGAAGCTTTCTTT. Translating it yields CSARREPTEAFF.